One sample yielded the 13 T cell receptor beta chains listed below, sequenced in a study of beta chain features in type 1 diabetes. The entirety of the isolated RNA underwent reverse transcription, so expressed TCRB transcripts were sequenced. Produced via immunoSEQ multiplex PCR; TCRdb's table is partial and in-frame only. Of more than 120,000 clones in the sample, less than 11% were seen once. Sequencing input: naive CD4+ T cells from blood. The origin of the receptors is a young man in good health.

This clone was found a few times. The chain combines TRBV19 with TRBJ1-5; D unresolved. V gave up 6 bases and J gave up 3 bases, with 15 bases separating them. The CDR3 runs to 15 residues. In germline, CDR1 is LNHDA, CDR2 SQIVND (reference sequence). CDR3 in amino acids: CASRLAYLLNQPQHF. The CDR3 DNA follows: TGTGCCAGTAGGTTGGCATACCTCCTCAATCAGCCCCAGCATTTT.

This clone showed up just a few times. V is TRBV2 and J is TRBJ2-7, with D uncertain. The CDR3 is 12 amino acids. Trimming removed 6 bases at V and 4 bases at J, with 10 bases between. The germline V gene encodes CDR1 SNHLY and CDR2 FYNNEI. The CDR3 coding sequence is TGTGCCAGCAGCAGGTCTGCTTACGAGCAGTACTTC. Encoded protein: CASSRSAYEQYF.

This clone came up many times. This chain joins TRBV6-6 and TRBJ1-6, with D unclear. Deletions cut 5 bases from V and 10 bases from J, with 15 bases between. The CDR3 runs to 14 residues. Germline V gene lookup returns CDR1 MNHNY and CDR2 SVGAGI (reference sequence). DNA for the CDR3: TGTGCCAGCAGTCCTCAGGAGGCCTGGTCACCCCTCCACTTT. This codes for CASSPQEAWSPLHF.

This clone occurred a few times. The chain carries TRBV7-2 and TRBJ1-4; D gene ambiguous. CDR1 is SGHTA, CDR2 FQGNSA, per germline. There are 15 residues in the CDR3. The V gene lost 5 bases and the J gene lost 8 bases, with 18 bases spanning the gap. Here the CDR3 DNA reads TGTGCCAGCAGCAGCCGGGTCCCGAGAAAGGAAAAACTGTTTTTT. Translated, it gives CASSSRVPRKEKLFF.

V and J are TRBV5-1 and TRBJ1-4; unclear D gene. The germline V gene has CDR1 SGHRS and CDR2 YFSETQ. The CDR3 is made up of 15 amino acids. V gave up 0 bases and J gave up 3 bases, with 9 bases separating them. CDR3 in amino acids: CASSLAGVANEKLFF. In DNA form, the CDR3 reads TGCGCCAGCAGCTTGGCCGGGGTTGCTAATGAAAAACTGTTTTTT.

This clone occurred many times. This rearrangement joins TRBV10-3 to TRBJ2-4, with TRBD2 matching 7 bases. This CDR3 has 14 residues. CDR1 and CDR2 (germline): ENHRY, SYGVKD. V shed 6 bases and J 8 bases; nucleotides not matched to a gene: 10. The DNA of the CDR3 is TGTGCCATCAGGGGGGACTACGCGGGAGACATTCAGTACTTC. This encodes CAIRGDYAGDIQYF.

The chain combines TRBV25-1 with TRBJ2-2; D may be TRBD2 (6 bases). Trimming shortened V by 5 bases and J by 7 bases, and 14 bases separated the two germline ends. Germline values: CDR1 MGHDK, CDR2 SYGVNS. The CDR3 runs to 14 residues. CDR3 nucleotides: TGTGCCAGCAGTCGGCGGGACGGCAGCGGGGAGCTGTTTTTT. The encoded protein is CASSRRDGSGELFF. The variable domain in full, completed from reference TRBV25-1 and TRBJ2-2, reads EADIYQTPRYLVIGTGKKITLECSQTMGHDKMYWYQQDPGMELHLIHYSYGVNSTEKGDLSSESTVSRIRTEHFPLTLESARPSHTSQYLCASSRRDGSGELFFGEGSRLTVL.

The V call is TRBV5-4, the J call TRBJ1-3; 8 positions match TRBD1. The ends lost 4 bases at V and 4 bases at J; junction bases unmatched: 10. The CDR3 has 16 residues. The germline CDR1 and CDR2 sequences are SGHNT and YYREEE (reference sequence). The DNA for the CDR3 is TGTGCCAGCAGCCGGGGCGGGACAGGCGACGGAAACACCATATATTTT. Encoded protein: CASSRGGTGDGNTIYF.

V gene TRBV5-1 combines with J gene TRBJ2-7; 8 nucleotides match TRBD1. The germline V gene has CDR1 SGHRS and CDR2 YFSETQ. The CDR3 loop spans 14 amino acids. Germline trimming cut 6 bases from V and 6 bases from J; bases unmatched to any gene: 11. CDR3 sequence (DNA): TGCGCCAGCACCTCGGACAGGGCTCGGGGCGAGCAGTACTTC. It specifies CASTSDRARGEQYF.

This clone was counted between two and nine times. The rearrangement uses TRBV5-4 and TRBJ1-2, with a possible D match to TRBD1 (6 bases). CDR3 size: 13 residues. V was shortened by 6 bases and J by 10 bases, with 19 bases between the two germline ends. Germline CDR1 is SGHNT and CDR2 is YYREEE (reference sequence). DNA for the CDR3: TGTGCCAGCACCATCGGGGGGGGGCAAGACTACACCTTC. Translated, it gives CASTIGGGQDYTF.

The V gene is TRBV11-1, the J gene TRBJ2-5; 8 bases map to TRBD1. The germline V gene has CDR1 SGHAT and CDR2 FQDESV (reference sequence). The CDR3 is made up of 14 amino acids. Losses at the gene ends were 2 bases for V and 1 base for J; bases not matched to a gene: 0. DNA of the CDR3: TGTGCCAGCAGCTTACAGGGGGCCCAAGAGACCCAGTACTTC. It translates to CASSLQGAQETQYF.

The CDR3, as DNA: TGTGCCACTCGACAGATCTCTGGAAACACCATATATTTT. Protein: CATRQISGNTIYF. This rearrangement joins TRBV19 to TRBJ1-3, with a tentative D call TRBD1 (5 bases). Looked up from germline, CDR1 is LNHDA and CDR2 is SQIVND (reference sequence). Trimming shortened V by 10 bases and J by 0 bases, and 10 bases separated the two germline ends. The CDR3 is 13 amino acids.

This clone was recorded a few times. The J gene is TRBJ2-3, the V gene TRBV18, with D possibly matching TRBD2 (7 bases). The CDR3 is 16 residues long. V was cut by 0 bases and J by 2 bases, with 12 bases left in between. From germline, CDR1 is KGHSH and CDR2 LQKENI. The CDR3, as DNA: TGTGCCAGCTCACCACCGCCGGGGGGCCACACAGATACGCAGTATTTT. Amino acid sequence: CASSPPPGGHTDTQYF.